A selection of T cell receptor beta chains follows, all from one sample in a study of follicular helper T cells after annual influenza vaccination. The assay was immunoSEQ multiplex PCR, and TCRdb's table has in-frame clones only and misses some. The sample yields more than 5,000 clones, 65% to 90% seen once. The material sequenced was CXCR5+ CD38- circulating T follicular helper cells from blood, taken on the day of influenza vaccination. These receptors came from an adult who received the influenza vaccine. Both conserved end residues are part of each CDR3. Each record gives: clone size, D gene, V gene, J gene, CDR3 protein, CDR3 DNA. A D gene is named only where the DNA matches it firmly. Clone size is shown for a subset of rows, as once, few, many or a class of expanded clone.

NA	TRBD2	TRBV19	TRBJ2-1	CASSFVSGRAGEQFF	TGTGCCAGTAGTTTCGTTAGCGGGAGGGCCGGGGAGCAGTTCTTC
NA	NA	TRBV19	TRBJ2-1	CASRYPNANEQFF	TGTGCCAGTAGGTATCCGAATGCAAATGAGCAGTTCTTC
NA	NA	TRBV18	TRBJ1-2	CASSPRQQLGLGYTF	TGTGCCAGCTCACCCCGACAGCAACTAGGGCTGGGCTACACCTTC
NA	TRBD2	TRBV7-3	TRBJ2-1	CASSSGLAGDGNEQFF	TGTGCCAGCAGCTCGGGACTAGCGGGAGACGGCAATGAGCAGTTCTTC
once	NA	TRBV18	TRBJ2-2	CASSPRPLDTGELFF	TGTGCCAGCTCACCAAGGCCCCTGGACACCGGGGAGCTGTTTTTT
NA	NA	TRBV21-1	TRBJ2-1	CASSNPFHQVPNEQFF	TGTGCCAGCAGCAACCCTTTTCATCAGGTCCCCAATGAGCAGTTCTTC
once	NA	TRBV7-2	TRBJ2-1	CASSLGLLNEQFF	TGTGCCAGCAGCTTAGGACTGTTGAATGAGCAGTTCTTC
NA	TRBD1	TRBV11-2	TRBJ2-5	CASSYLTGTGGNWYF	TGTGCCAGCAGCTACCTGACCGGGACAGGGGGTAATTGGTACTTC
NA	NA	TRBV30	TRBJ2-5	CAWSVEETQYF	TGTGCCTGGAGTGTAGAAGAGACCCAGTACTTC
NA	TRBD2	TRBV19	TRBJ2-7	CASTKRAGASNEQYF	TGTGCCAGTACCAAACGAGCGGGAGCGAGCAACGAGCAGTACTTC